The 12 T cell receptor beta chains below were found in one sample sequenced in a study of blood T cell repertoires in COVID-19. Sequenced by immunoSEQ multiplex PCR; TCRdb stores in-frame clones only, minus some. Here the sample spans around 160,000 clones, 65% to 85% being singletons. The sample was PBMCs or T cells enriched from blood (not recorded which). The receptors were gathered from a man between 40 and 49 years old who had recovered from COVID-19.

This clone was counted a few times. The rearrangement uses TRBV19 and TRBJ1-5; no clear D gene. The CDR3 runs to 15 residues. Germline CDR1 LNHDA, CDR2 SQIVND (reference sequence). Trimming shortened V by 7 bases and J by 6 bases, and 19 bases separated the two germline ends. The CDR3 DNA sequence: TGTGCCAGTACCGACCCCTGGAGATTGGTTCAGCCCCAGCATTTT. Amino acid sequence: CASTDPWRLVQPQHF.

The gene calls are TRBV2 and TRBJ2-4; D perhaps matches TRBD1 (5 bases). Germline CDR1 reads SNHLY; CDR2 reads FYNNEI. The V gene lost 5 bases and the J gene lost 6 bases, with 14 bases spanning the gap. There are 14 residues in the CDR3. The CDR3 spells CASSHGAPANIQYF. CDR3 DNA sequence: TGTGCCAGCAGTCATGGGGCCCCGGCAAACATTCAGTACTTC.

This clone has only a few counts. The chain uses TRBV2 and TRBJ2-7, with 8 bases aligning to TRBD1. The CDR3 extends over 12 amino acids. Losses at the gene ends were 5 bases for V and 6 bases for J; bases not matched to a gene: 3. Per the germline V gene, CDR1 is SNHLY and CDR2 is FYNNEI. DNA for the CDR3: TGTGCCAGCAGTAGACAGGGGCCCGAGCAGTACTTC. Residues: CASSRQGPEQYF.

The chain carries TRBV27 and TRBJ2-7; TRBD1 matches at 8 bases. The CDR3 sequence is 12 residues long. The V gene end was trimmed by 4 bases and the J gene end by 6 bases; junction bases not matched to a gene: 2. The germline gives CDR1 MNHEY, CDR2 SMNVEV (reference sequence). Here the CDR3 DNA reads TGTGCCAGCAGTTCCACAGGGGGCGAGCAGTACTTC. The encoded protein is CASSSTGGEQYF.

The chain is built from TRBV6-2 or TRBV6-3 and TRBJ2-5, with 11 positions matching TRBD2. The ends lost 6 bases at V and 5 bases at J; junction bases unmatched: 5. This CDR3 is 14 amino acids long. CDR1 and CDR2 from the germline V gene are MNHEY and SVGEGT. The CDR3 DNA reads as TGTGCCAGCAGCCCCATAGCGGGGGGGGAGACCCAGTACTTC. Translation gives CASSPIAGGETQYF.

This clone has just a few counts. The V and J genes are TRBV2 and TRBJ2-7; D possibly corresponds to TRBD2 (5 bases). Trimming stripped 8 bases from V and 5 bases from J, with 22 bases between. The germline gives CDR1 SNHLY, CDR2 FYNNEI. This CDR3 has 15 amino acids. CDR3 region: CASGEWSSPTNEQYF. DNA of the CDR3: TGTGCCAGCGGGGAGTGGTCTTCCCCCACTAACGAGCAGTACTTC.

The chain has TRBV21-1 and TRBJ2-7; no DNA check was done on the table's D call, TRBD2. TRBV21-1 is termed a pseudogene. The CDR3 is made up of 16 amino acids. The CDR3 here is CASSLPRGPRAYEQYV. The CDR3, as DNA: TGTGCCAGCAGCCTCCCACGAGGGCCACGTGCCTACGAGCAGTACGTC.

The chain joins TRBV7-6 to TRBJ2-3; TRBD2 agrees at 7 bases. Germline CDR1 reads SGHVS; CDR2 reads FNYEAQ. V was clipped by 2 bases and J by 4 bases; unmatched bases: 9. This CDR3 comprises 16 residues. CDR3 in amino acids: CASSLTSAQTADTQYF. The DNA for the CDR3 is TGTGCCAGCAGCTTAACTAGCGCACAAACAGCAGATACGCAGTATTTT.

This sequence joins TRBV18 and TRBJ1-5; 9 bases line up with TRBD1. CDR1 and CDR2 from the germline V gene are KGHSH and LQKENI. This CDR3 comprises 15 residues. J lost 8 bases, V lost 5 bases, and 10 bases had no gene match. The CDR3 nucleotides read TGTGCCAGCTCAGGGGGACAGGGAGGAATAAAGCCCCAGCATTTT. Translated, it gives CASSGGQGGIKPQHF.

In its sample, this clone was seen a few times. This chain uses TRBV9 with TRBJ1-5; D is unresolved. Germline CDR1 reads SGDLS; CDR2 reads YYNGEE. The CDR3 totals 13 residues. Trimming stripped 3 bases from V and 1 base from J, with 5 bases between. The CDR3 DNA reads TGTGCCAGCAGCGCGGAGAGCAATCAGCCCCAGCATTTT. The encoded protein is CASSAESNQPQHF.

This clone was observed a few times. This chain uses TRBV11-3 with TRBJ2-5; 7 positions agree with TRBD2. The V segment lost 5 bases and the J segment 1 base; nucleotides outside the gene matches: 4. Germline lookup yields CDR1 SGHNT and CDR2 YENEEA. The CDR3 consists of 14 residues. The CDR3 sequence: CASSRGGLQETQYF. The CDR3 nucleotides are TGTGCCAGCAGCCGGGGAGGGCTCCAAGAGACCCAGTACTTC.

The CDR3 bases are TGTGCCAGTCACCTTACAGGGATGAACACTGAAGCTTTCTTT. The encoded protein is CASHLTGMNTEAFF. The chain uses TRBV19 and TRBJ1-1; TRBD1 might be the D (6 bases). Germline CDR1 LNHDA, CDR2 SQIVND (reference sequence). CDR3 length: 14 amino acids. V lost 8 bases and J lost 0, with 13 bases in between.